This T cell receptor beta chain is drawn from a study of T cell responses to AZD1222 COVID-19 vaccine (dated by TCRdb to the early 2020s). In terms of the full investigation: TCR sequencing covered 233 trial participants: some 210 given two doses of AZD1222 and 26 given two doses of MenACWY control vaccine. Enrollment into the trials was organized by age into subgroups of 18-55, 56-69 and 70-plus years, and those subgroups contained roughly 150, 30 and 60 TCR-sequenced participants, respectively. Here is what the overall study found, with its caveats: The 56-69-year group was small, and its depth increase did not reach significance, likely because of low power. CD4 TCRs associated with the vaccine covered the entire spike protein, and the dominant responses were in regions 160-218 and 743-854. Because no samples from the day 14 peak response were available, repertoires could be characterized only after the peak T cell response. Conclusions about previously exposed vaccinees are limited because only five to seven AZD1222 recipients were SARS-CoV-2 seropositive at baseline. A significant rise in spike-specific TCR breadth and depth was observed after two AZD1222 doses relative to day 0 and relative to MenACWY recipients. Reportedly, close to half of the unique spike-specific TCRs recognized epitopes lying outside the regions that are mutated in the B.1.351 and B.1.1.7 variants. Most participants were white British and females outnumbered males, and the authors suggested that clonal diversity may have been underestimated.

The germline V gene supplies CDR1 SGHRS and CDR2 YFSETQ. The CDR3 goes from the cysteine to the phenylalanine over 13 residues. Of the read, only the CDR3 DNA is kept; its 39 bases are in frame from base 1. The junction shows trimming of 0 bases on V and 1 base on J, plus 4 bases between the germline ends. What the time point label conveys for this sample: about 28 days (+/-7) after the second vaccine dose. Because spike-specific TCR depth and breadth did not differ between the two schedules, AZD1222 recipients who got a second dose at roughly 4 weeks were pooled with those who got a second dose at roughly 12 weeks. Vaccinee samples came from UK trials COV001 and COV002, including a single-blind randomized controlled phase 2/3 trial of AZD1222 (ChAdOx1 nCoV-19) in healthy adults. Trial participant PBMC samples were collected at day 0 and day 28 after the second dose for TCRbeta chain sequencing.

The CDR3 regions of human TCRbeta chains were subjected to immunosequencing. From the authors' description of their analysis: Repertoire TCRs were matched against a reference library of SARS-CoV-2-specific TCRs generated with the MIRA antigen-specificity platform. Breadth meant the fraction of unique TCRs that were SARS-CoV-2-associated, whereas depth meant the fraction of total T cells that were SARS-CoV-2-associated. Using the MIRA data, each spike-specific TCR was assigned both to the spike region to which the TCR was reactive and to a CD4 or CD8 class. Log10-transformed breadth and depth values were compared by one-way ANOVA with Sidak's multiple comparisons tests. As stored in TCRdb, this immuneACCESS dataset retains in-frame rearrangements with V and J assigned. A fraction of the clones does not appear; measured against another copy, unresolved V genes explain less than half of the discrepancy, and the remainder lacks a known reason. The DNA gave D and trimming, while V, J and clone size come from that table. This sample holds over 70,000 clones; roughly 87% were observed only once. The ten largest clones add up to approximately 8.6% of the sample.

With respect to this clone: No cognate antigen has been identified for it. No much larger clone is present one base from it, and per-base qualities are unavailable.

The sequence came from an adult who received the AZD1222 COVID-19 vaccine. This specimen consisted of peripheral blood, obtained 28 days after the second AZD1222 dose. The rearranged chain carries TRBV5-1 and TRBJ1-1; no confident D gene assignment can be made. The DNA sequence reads TGCGCCAGCAGCTTGGAGTGGAACACTGAAGCTTTCTTT. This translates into CASSLEWNTEAFF. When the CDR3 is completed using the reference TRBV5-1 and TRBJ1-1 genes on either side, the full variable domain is KAGVTQTPRYLIKTRGQQVTLSCSPISGHRSVSWYQQTPGQGLQFLFEYFSETQRNKGNFPGRFSGRQFSNSRSEMNVSTLELGDSALYLCASSLEWNTEAFFGQGTRLTVV.